This entry lists 3 T cell receptor beta chains sequenced from one sample in a study of T cells in Graves' hyperthyroidism and ophthalmopathy. TCR beta CDR3 regions were amplified from RNA transcripts. The HTBI primer set served for first-round RT-PCR of the TCR CDR3. TCRdb re-analysed the multiplex PCR reads in MiXCR, keeping a single row per CDR3 protein. The sample lists approximately 640,000 distinct CDR3 sequences; roughly 17% were seen once. Specimen: blood. The receptors stem from a man aged 50-60 years with Graves' hyperthyroidism.

This chain uses TRBV6-1 with TRBJ2-7; 8 bases are shared with TRBD2. Germline CDR1 is MNHNS and CDR2 is SASEGT. With V trimmed by 5 bases and J by 3 bases, 12 bases remained unmatched. The CDR3 is 16 amino acids. DNA for the CDR3: TGTGCCAGCAGTCCCCGGGGGGGGGGGTCCGTCTACGAGCAGTACTTC. Translation: CASSPRGGGSVYEQYF.

CDR3 sequence: CASSRVAPDTDTQYF. In DNA, the CDR3 is TGTGCCAGCAGCCGAGTAGCGCCTGACACAGATACGCAGTATTTT. The rearrangement links TRBV6-1 to TRBJ2-3; perhaps TRBD2 as D (5 bases). This CDR3 is built from 15 residues. Trimming removed 6 bases from V and 2 bases from J, with 15 bases in between. Germline CDR1 is MNHNS and CDR2 is SASEGT.

This clonotype was seen only a few times. This chain joins TRBV12-3 or TRBV12-4 and TRBJ2-6; D is unresolved. V was pared by 2 bases and J by 0 bases, with 8 bases between. The CDR3 length is 16 residues. The CDR3 sequence is CASSLTVSSGANVLTF. Written as DNA, the CDR3 is TGTGCCAGCAGTTTAACAGTGAGCTCTGGGGCCAACGTCCTGACTTTC.